The T cell receptor (beta chain) described here comes from a study of cytomegalovirus exposure and HLA in healthy donors. It was with 60 Vbeta and 13 Jbeta primers that the PCR ran. Here immunoSEQ multiplex PCR was the method, and the copy in TCRdb shows in-frame clones only, minus some. The repertoire consists of under 150,000 clones, with roughly 80% occurring once and the leading ten covering 1% to 1.5%. Study-wide findings and caveats: The study found most TCR sequences rare, yet found some public TCRs in many donors. A later analysis reportedly found fewer N-insertions in an Asian-associated ancestry cluster than the roughly 670-donor mean.

CDR3 length equals 13 residues. The ends were cut back, 3 bases at V and 2 bases at J, with 8 bases in the middle. Per the germline V gene, CDR1 is SGHAT and CDR2 is FQNNGV. As concerns this clone: The antigen remains undetermined.

This clonotype was sampled from a girl aged 2 to 10 in good health and CMV-seronegative. The sequenced sample consisted of PBMCs. The chain recombines TRBV11-2 with TRBJ2-7; perhaps TRBD2 as D (6 bases). The chain's CDR3 is CASSLGLTYEQYF. CDR3 DNA sequence: TGTGCCAGCAGCTTGGGACTGACCTACGAGCAGTACTTC.